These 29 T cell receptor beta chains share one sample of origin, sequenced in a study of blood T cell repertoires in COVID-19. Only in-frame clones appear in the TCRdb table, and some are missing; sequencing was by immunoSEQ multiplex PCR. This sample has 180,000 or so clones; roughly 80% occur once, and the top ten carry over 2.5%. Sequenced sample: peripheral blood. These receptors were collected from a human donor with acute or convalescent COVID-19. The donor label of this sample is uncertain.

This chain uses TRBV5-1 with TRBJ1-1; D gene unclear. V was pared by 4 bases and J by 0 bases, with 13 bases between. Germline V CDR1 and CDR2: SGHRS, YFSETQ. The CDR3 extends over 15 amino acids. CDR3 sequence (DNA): TGCGCCAGCAGCCCGTCGACGGGATTGAACACTGAAGCTTTCTTT. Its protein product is CASSPSTGLNTEAFF. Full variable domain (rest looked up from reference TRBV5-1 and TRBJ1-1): KAGVTQTPRYLIKTRGQQVTLSCSPISGHRSVSWYQQTPGQGLQFLFEYFSETQRNKGNFPGRFSGRQFSNSRSEMNVSTLELGDSALYLCASSPSTGLNTEAFFGQGTRLTVV.

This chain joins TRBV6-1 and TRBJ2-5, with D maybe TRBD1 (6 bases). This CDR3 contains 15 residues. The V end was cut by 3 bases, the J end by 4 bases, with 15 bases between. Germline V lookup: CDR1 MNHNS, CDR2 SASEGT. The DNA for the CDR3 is TGTGCCAGCAGTGATACGGGACAAAGCGTAGAGACCCAGTACTTC. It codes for CASSDTGQSVETQYF.

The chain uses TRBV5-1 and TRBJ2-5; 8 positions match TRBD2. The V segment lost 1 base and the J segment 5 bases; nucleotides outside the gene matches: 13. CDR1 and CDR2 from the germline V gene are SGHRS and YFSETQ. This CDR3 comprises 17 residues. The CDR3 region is CASSLWRGDSSGETQYF. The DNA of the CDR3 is TGCGCCAGCAGCTTGTGGCGGGGGGACTCCTCGGGGGAGACCCAGTACTTC.

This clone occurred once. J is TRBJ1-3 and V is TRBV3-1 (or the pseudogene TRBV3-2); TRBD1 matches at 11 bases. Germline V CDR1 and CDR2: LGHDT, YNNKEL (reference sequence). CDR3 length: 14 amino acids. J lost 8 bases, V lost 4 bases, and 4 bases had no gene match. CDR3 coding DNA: TGTGCCAGCAGCCTGGGACAGGGGGGAGACACCATATATTTT. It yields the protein CASSLGQGGDTIYF.

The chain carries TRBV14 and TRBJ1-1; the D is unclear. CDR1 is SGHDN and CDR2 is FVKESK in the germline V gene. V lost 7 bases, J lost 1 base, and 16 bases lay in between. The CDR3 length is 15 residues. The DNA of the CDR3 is TGTGCCAGCACCGACGGACTCTTACCGAACACTGAAGCTTTCTTT. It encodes CASTDGLLPNTEAFF.

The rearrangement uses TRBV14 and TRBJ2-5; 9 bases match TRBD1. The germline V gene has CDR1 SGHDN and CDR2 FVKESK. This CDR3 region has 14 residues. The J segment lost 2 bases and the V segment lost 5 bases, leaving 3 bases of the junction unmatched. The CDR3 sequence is CASSSGTGQETQYF. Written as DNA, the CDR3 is TGTGCCAGCAGCTCCGGGACAGGGCAAGAGACCCAGTACTTC.

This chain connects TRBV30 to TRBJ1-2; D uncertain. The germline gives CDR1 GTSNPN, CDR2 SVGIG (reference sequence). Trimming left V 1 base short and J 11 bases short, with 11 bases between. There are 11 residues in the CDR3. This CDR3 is CAWSAEKRYTF. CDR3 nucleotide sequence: TGTGCCTGGAGTGCGGAGAAGAGGTACACCTTC.

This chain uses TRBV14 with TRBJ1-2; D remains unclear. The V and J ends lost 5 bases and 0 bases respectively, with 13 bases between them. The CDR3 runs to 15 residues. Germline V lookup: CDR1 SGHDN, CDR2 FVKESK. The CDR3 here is CASSFVALANYGYTF. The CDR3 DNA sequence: TGTGCCAGCAGCTTCGTAGCACTAGCTAACTATGGCTACACCTTC.

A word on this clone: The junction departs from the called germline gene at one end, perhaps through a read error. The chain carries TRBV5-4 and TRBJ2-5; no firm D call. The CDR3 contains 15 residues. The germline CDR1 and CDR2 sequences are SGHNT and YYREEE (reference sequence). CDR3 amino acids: CASTLVGSRQETQYF. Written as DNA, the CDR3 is TGTGCCAGCACCTTGGTGGGCAGCAGACAAGAGACCCAGTACTTC.

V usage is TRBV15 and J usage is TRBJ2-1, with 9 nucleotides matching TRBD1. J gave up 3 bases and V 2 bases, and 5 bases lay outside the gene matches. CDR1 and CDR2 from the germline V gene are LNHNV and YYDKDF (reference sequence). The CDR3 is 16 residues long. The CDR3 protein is CATSRSGTGNYNEQFF. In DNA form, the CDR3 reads TGTGCCACCAGCAGATCCGGGACAGGGAACTACAATGAGCAGTTCTTC. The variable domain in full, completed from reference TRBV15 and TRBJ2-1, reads DAMVIQNPRYQVTQFGKPVTLSCSQTLNHNVMYWYQQKSSQAPKLLFHYYDKDFNNEADTPDNFQSRRPNTSFCFLDIRSPGLGDTAMYLCATSRSGTGNYNEQFFGPGTRLTVL.

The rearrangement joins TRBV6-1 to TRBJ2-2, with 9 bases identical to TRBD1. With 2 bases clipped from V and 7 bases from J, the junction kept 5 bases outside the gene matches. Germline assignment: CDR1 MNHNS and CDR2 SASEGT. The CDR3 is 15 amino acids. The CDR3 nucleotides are TGTGCCAGCAGTGAACTACAGGGGGCCGTCGGGGAGCTGTTTTTT. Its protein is CASSELQGAVGELFF.

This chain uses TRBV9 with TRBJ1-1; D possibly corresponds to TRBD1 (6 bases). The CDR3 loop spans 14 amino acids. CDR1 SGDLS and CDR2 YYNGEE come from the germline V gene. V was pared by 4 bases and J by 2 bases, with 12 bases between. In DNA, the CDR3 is TGTGCCAGCAGCCCGGACAGTTTTAACACTGAAGCTTTCTTT. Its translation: CASSPDSFNTEAFF.

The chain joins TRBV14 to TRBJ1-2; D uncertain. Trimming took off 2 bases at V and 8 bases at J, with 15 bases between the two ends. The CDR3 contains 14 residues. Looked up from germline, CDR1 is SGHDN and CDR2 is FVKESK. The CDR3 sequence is CASSQTEQIFGYTF. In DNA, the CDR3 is TGTGCCAGCAGCCAAACGGAGCAGATCTTCGGCTACACCTTC.

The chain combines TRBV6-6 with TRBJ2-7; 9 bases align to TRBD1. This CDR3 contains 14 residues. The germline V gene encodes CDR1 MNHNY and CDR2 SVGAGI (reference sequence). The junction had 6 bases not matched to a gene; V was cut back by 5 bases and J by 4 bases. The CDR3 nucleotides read TGTGCCAGCAGTCGTACAGGGGGCAGGTACGAGCAGTACTTC. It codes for CASSRTGGRYEQYF.

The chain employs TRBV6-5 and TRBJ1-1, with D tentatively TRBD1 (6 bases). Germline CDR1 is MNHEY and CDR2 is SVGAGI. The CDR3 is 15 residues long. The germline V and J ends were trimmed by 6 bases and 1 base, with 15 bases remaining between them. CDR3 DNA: TGTGCCAGCAGCGTACACAGGGCTAAGAACACTGAAGCTTTCTTT. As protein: CASSVHRAKNTEAFF.

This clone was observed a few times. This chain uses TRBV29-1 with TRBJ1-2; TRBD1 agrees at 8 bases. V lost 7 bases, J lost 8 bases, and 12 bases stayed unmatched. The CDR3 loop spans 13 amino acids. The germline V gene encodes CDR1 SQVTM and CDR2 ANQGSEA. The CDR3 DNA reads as TGCAGCGCTGACAACAGGGGGATAGGGGGCTACACCTTC. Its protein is CSADNRGIGGYTF.

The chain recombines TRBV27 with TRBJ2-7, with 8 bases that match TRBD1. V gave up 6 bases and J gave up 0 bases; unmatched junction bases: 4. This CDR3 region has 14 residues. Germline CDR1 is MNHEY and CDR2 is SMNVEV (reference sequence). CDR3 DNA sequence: TGTGCCAGCAGGTGGGGACAGGACTCCTACGAGCAGTACTTC. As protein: CASRWGQDSYEQYF.

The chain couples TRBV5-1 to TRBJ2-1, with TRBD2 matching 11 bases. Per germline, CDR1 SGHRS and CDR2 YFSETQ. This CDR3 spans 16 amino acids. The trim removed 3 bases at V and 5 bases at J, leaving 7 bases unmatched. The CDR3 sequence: CASSSIAGGPNNEQFF. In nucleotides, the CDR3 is TGCGCCAGCAGCTCAATAGCGGGAGGGCCGAACAATGAGCAGTTCTTC.

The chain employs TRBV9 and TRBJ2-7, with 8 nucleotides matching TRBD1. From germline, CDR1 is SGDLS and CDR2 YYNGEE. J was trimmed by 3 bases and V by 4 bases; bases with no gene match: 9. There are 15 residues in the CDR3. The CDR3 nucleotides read TGTGCCAGCAGCCGGGGACAGGCGACCCTCTACGAGCAGTACTTC. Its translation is CASSRGQATLYEQYF.

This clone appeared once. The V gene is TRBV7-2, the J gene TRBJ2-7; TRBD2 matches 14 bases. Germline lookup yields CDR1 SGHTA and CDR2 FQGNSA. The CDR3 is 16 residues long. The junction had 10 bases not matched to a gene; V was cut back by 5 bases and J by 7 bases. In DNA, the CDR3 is TGTGCCAGCAGCCTCACACCGACTAGCGGGGGGGTGGAGCAGTACTTC. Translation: CASSLTPTSGGVEQYF.

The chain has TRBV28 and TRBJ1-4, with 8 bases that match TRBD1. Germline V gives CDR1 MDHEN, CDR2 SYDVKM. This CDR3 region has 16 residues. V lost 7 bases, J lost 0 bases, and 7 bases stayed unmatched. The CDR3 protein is CASNEQGDATNEKLFF. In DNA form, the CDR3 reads TGTGCCAGCAATGAACAGGGGGATGCAACTAATGAAAAACTGTTTTTT. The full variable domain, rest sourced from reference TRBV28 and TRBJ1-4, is DVKVTQSSRYLVKRTGEKVFLECVQDMDHENMFWYRQDPGLGLRLIYFSYDVKMKEKGDIPEGYSVSREKKERFSLILESASTNQTSMYLCASNEQGDATNEKLFFGSGTQLSVL.

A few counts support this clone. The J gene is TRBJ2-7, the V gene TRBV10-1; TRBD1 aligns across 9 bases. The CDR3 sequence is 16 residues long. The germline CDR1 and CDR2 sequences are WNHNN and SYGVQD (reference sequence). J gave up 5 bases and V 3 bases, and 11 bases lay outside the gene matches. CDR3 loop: CASSDHQGTGLDEQYF. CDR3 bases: TGCGCCAGCAGTGACCATCAAGGGACAGGGCTGGACGAGCAGTACTTC.

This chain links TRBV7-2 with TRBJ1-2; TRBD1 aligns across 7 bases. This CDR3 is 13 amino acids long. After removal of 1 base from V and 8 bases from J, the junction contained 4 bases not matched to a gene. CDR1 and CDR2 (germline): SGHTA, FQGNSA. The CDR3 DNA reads TGTGCCAGCAGCTTAGGAGGGGGCTACGGCTACACCTTC. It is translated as CASSLGGGYGYTF. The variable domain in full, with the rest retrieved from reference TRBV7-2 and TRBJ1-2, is GAGVSQSPSNKVTEKGKDVELRCDPISGHTALYWYRQSLGQGLEFLIYFQGNSAPDKSGLPSDRFSAERTGGSVSTLTIQRTQQEDSAVYLCASSLGGGYGYTFGSGTRLTVV.

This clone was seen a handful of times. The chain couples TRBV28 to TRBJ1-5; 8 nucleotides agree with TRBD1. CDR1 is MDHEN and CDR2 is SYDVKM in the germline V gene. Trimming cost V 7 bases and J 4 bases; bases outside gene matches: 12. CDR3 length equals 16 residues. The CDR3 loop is CASNLHGRDRNQPQHF. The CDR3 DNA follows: TGTGCCAGCAATCTTCACGGCCGGGACAGGAATCAGCCCCAGCATTTT.

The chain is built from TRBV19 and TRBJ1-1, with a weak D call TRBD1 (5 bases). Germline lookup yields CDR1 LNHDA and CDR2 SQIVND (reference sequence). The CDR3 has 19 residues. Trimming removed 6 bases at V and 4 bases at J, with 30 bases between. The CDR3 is CASRSTRQGEVGGSTEAFF. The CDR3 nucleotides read TGTGCCAGTAGATCAACTAGGCAGGGTGAAGTGGGAGGGAGCACTGAAGCTTTCTTT.

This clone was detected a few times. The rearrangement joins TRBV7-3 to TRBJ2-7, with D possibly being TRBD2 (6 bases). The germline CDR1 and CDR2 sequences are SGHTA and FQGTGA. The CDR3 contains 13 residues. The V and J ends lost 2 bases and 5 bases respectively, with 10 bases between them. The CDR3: CASSLVGGDEQYF. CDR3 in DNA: TGTGCCAGCAGCTTAGTGGGCGGGGACGAGCAGTACTTC.

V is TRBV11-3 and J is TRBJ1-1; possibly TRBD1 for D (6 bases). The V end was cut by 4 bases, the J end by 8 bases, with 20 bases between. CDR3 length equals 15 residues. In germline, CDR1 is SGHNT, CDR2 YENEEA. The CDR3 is CASSYNRGGLREAFF. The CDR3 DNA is TGTGCCAGCAGCTATAACCGAGGGGGATTAAGAGAAGCTTTCTTT.

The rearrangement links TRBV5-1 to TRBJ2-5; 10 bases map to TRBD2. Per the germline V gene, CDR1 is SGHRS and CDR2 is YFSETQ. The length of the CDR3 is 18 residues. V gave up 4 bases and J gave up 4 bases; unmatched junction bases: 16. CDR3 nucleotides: TGCGCCAGCAGCAACGGACTAGCGGAGTCCGCTAGGGTAGAGACCCAGTACTTC. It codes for CASSNGLAESARVETQYF.

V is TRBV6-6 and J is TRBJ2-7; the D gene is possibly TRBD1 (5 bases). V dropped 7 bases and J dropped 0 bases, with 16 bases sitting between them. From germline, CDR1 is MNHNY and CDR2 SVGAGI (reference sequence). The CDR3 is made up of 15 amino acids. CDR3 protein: CASMERGSSSYEQYF. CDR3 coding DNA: TGTGCCAGCATGGAAAGGGGCTCGAGCTCCTACGAGCAGTACTTC.